This T cell receptor beta chain was obtained from a study of blood T cells in healthy people across ages. A J-beta primer mix and a sample-barcoded 5' primer were used in a second PCR of about 6 to 12 cycles. One entry per CDR3 protein, called by TCRdb with MiXCR from the 5' RACE reads. Among some 1.1 million distinct CDR3 sequences listed, around two fifths were seen once. Germline values: CDR1 ENHRY, CDR2 SYGVKD. The length of the CDR3 is 11 residues. Trimming took 10 bases from V and 11 from J; bases not matched to a gene: 10. A few counts support this clonotype. The clonotype originates from a man aged 18-30 years in good health. The source material was blood. The genes are TRBV10-3 and TRBJ2-5; 7 bases map to TRBD2. CDR3 sequence: CATGEGNEQYF. Here the CDR3 DNA reads TGTGCCACCGGGGAGGGCAATGAGCAGTACTTC.